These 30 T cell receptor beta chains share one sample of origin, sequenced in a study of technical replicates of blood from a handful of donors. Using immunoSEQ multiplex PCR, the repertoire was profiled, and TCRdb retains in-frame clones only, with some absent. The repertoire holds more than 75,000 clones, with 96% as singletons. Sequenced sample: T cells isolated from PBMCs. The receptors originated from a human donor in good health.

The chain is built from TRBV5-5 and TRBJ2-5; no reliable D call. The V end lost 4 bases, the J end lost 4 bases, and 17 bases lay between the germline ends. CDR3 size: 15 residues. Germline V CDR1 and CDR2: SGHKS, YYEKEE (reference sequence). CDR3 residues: CASSPLRGSLETQYF. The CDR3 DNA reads TGTGCCAGCAGCCCGCTAAGAGGCAGTTTAGAGACCCAGTACTTC.

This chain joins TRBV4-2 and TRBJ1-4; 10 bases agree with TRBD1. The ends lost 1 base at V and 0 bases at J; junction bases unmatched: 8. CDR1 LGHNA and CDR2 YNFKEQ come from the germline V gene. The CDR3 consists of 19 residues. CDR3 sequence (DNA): TGTGCCAGCAGCCAAGGCGTGGGACAGGGGATTGCAACTAATGAAAAACTGTTTTTT. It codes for CASSQGVGQGIATNEKLFF.

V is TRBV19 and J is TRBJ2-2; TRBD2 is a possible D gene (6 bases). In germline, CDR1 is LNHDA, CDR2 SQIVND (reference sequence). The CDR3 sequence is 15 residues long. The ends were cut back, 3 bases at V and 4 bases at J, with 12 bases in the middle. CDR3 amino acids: CASSMLATGTGELFF. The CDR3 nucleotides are TGTGCCAGTAGTATGCTAGCGACGGGCACCGGGGAGCTGTTTTTT. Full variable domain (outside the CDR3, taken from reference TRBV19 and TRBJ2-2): DGGITQSPKYLFRKEGQNVTLSCEQNLNHDAMYWYRQDPGQGLRLIYYSQIVNDFQKGDIAEGYSVSREKKESFPLTVTSAQKNPTAFYLCASSMLATGTGELFFGEGSRLTVL.

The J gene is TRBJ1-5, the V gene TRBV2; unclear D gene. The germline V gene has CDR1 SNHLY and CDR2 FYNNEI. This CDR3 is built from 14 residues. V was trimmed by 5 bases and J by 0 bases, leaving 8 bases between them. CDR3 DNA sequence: TGTGCCAGCAGTAGGACTGATAGCAATCAGCCCCAGCATTTT. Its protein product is CASSRTDSNQPQHF.

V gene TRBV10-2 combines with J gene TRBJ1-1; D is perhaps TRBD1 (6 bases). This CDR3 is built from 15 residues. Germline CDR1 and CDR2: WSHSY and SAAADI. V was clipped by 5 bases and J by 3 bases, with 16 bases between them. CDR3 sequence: CASSWPTGPDTEAFF. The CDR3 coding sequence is TGCGCCAGCAGTTGGCCTACAGGGCCGGACACTGAAGCTTTCTTT.

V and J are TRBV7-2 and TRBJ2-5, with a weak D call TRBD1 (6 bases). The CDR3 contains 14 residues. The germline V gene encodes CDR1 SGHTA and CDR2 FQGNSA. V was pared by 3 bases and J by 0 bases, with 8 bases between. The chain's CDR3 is CASSFDRYQETQYF. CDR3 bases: TGTGCCAGCAGCTTCGACAGGTACCAAGAGACCCAGTACTTC.

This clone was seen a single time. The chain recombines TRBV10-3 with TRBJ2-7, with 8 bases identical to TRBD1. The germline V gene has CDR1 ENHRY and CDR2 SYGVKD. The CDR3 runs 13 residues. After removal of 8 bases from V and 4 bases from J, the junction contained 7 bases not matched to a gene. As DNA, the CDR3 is TGTGCCATCGGGAAGACAGGGGTGTACGAGCAGTACTTC. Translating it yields CAIGKTGVYEQYF.

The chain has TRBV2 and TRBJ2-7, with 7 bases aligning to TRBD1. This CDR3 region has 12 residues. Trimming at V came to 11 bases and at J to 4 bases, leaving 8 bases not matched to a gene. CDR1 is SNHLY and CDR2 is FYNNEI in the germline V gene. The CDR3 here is CAGRDSLYEQYF. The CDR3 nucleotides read TGTGCCGGCCGGGACAGTCTTTACGAGCAGTACTTC.

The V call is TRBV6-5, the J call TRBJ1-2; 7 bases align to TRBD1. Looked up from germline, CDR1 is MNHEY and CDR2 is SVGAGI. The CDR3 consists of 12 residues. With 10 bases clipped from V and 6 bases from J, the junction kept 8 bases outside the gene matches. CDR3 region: CATVDRSNGYTF. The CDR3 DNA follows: TGTGCCACTGTGGACAGGTCAAATGGCTACACCTTC.

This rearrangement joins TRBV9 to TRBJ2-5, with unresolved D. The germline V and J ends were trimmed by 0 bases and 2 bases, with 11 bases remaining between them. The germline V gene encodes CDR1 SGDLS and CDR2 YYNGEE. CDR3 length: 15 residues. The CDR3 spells CASSVGNGYQETQYF. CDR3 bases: TGTGCCAGCAGCGTAGGAAACGGGTATCAAGAGACCCAGTACTTC.

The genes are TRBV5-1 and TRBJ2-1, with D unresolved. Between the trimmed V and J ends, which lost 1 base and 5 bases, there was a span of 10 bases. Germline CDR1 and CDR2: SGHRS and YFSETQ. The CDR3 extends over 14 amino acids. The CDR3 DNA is TGCGCCAGCAGCTTGTCTGGCTTTAACAATGAGCAGTTCTTC. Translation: CASSLSGFNNEQFF.

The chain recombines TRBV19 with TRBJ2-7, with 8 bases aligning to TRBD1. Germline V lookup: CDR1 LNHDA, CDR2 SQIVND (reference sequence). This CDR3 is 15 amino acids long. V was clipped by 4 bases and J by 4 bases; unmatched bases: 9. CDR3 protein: CASSKGDRRFYEQYF. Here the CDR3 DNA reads TGTGCCAGTAGTAAAGGGGACAGGCGATTTTACGAGCAGTACTTC.

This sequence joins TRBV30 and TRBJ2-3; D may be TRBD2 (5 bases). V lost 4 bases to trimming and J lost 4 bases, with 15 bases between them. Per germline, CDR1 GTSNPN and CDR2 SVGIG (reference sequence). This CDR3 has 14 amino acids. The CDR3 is CAWNYGISADTQYF. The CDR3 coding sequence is TGTGCCTGGAACTACGGGATATCGGCAGATACGCAGTATTTT.

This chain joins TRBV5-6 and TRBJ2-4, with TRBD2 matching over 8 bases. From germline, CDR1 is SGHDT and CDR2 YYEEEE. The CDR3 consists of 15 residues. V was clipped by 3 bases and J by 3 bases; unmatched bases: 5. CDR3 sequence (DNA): TGTGCCAGCAGCTCTTACACTAGCGGCAAAAACATTCAGTACTTC. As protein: CASSSYTSGKNIQYF.

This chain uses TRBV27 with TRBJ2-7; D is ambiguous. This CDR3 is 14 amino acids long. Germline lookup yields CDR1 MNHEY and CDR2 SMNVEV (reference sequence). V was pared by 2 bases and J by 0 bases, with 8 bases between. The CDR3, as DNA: TGTGCCAGCAGTTTAGCACAGTACTCCTACGAGCAGTACTTC. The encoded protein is CASSLAQYSYEQYF.

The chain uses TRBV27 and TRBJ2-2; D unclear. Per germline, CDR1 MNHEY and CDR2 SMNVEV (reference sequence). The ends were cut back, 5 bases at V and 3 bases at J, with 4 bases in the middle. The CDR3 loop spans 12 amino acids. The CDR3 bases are TGTGCCAGCAGTACTTACACCGGGGAGCTGTTTTTT. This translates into CASSTYTGELFF.

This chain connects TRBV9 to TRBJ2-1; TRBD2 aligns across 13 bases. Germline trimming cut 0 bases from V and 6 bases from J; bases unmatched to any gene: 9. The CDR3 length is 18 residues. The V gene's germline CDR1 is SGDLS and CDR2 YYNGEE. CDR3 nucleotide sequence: TGTGCCAGCAGCGTAGACGGAACTAGCGGGAGGGTCTTCAATGAGCAGTTCTTC. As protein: CASSVDGTSGRVFNEQFF. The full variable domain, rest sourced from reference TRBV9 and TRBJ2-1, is DSGVTQTPKHLITATGQRVTLRCSPRSGDLSVYWYQQSLDQGLQFLIQYYNGEERAKGNILERFSAQQFPDLHSELNLSSLELGDSALYFCASSVDGTSGRVFNEQFFGPGTRLTVL.

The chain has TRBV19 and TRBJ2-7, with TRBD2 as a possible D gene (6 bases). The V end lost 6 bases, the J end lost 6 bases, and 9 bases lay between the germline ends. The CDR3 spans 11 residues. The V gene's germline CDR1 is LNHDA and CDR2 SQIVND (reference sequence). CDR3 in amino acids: CASRGGFEQYF. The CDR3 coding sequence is TGTGCCAGTAGGGGAGGCTTCGAGCAGTACTTC.

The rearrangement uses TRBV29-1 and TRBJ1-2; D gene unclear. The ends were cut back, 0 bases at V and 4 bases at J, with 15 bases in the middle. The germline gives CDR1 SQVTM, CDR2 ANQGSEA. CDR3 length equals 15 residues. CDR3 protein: CSVEDHYPRSYGYTF. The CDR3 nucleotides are TGCAGCGTTGAAGACCATTACCCTCGCAGCTATGGCTACACCTTC.

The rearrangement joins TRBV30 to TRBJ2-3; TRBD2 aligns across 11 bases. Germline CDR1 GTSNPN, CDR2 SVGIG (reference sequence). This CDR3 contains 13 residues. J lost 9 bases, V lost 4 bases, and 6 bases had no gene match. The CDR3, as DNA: TGTGCCTGGATACTAGCGGGAGCCAGGACGCAGTATTTT. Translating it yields CAWILAGARTQYF. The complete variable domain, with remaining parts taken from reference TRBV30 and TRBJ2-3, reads SQTIHQWPATLVQPVGSPLSLECTVEGTSNPNLYWYRQAAGRGLQLLFYSVGIGQISSEVPQNLSASRPQDRQFILSSKKLLLSDSGFYLCAWILAGARTQYFGPGTRLTVL.

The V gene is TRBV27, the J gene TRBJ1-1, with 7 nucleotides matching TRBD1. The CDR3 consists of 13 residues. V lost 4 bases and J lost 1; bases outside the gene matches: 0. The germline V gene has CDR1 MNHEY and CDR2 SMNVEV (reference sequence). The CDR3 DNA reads TGTGCCAGCAGTTGGGACAGGAACACTGAAGCTTTCTTT. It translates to CASSWDRNTEAFF.

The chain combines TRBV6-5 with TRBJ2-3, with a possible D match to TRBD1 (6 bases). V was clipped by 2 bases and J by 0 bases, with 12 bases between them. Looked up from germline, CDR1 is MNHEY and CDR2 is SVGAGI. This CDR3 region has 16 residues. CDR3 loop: CASSYGDRSSTDTQYF. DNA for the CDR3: TGTGCCAGCAGTTACGGCGACAGGTCTAGCACAGATACGCAGTATTTT.

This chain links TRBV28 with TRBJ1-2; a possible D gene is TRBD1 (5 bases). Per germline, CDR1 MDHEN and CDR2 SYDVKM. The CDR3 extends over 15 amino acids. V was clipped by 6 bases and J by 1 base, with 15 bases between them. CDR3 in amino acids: CASRTSGGVNYGYTF. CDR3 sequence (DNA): TGTGCCAGCAGGACGTCCGGGGGGGTTAACTATGGCTACACCTTC.

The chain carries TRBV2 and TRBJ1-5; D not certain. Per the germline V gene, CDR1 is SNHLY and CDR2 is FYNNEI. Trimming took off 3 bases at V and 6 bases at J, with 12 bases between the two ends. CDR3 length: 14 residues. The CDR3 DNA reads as TGTGCCAGCAGTGACTTAGGAGTGGCTCAGCCCCAGCATTTT. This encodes CASSDLGVAQPQHF.

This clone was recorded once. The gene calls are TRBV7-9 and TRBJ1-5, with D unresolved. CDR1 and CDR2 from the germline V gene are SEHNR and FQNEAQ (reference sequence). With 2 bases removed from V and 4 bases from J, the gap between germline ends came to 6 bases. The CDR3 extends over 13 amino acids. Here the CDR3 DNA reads TGTGCCAGCAGCTTACAGTATAATCAGCCCCAGCATTTT. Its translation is CASSLQYNQPQHF.

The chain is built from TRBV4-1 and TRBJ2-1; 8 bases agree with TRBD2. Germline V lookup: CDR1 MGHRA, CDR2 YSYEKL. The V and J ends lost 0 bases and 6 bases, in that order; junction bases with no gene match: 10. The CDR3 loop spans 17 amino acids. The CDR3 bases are TGCGCCAGCAGCCAAGATATTACGGGAGGGCCTCCCAATGAGCAGTTCTTC. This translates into CASSQDITGGPPNEQFF.

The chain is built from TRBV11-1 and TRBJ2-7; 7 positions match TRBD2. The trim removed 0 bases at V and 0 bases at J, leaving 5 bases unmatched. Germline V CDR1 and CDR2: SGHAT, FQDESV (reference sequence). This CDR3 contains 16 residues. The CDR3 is CASSLASGKSSYEQYF. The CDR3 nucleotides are TGTGCCAGCAGCTTAGCGAGCGGGAAGAGCTCCTACGAGCAGTACTTC.

CDR3 region: CAWSRGLSSYNEQFF. The CDR3 DNA follows: TGTGCCTGGAGTCGGGGACTGAGCTCCTACAATGAGCAGTTCTTC. This chain joins TRBV30 and TRBJ2-1; D possibly corresponds to TRBD2 (6 bases). V lost 2 bases and J lost 0, with 11 bases in between. The CDR3 sequence is 15 residues long. CDR1 GTSNPN and CDR2 SVGIG come from the germline V gene (reference sequence). Together with reference TRBV30 and TRBJ2-1, the CDR3 gives the full variable domain: SQTIHQWPATLVQPVGSPLSLECTVEGTSNPNLYWYRQAAGRGLQLLFYSVGIGQISSEVPQNLSASRPQDRQFILSSKKLLLSDSGFYLCAWSRGLSSYNEQFFGPGTRLTVL.

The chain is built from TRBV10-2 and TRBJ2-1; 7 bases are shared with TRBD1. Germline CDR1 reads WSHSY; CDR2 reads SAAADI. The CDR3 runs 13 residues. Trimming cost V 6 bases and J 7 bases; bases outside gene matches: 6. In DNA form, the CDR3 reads TGCGCCAGCAGCAGACAGGGCAGGAATGAGCAGTTCTTC. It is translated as CASSRQGRNEQFF.

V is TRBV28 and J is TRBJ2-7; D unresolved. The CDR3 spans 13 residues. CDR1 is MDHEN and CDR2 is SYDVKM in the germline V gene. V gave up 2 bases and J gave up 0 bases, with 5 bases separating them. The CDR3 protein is CASSLLPSYEQYF. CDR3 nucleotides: TGTGCCAGCAGTTTACTTCCCTCCTACGAGCAGTACTTC.